This entry lists 17 T cell receptor beta chains sequenced from one sample in a study of cytomegalovirus exposure and HLA in healthy donors. Primers for the PCR totalled 60 Vbeta and 13 Jbeta. Some clones are missing from TCRdb's copy, which holds only in-frame ones; the method was immunoSEQ multiplex PCR. The sample shows 200,000 or so clones, 75% to 80% of them seen only once. The sequenced sample consisted of PBMCs. The receptors come from a woman in her 30s in good health and CMV-seropositive.

The chain links TRBV6-1 to TRBJ2-5, with TRBD1 as a possible D gene (6 bases). CDR1 and CDR2 (germline): MNHNS, SASEGT. Between the trimmed V and J ends, which lost 11 bases and 5 bases, there was a span of 15 bases. This CDR3 has 12 amino acids. CDR3 bases: TGTGCCCTCAGCCTAAGGGGGGAGACCCAGTACTTC. Translation: CALSLRGETQYF.

This clone has a handful of counts. The gene calls are TRBV27 and TRBJ1-2, with TRBD1 matching 7 bases. The CDR3 has 17 residues. The junction had 18 bases not matched to a gene; V was cut back by 6 bases and J by 5 bases. Germline loops: CDR1 MNHEY, CDR2 SMNVEV (reference sequence). CDR3 sequence reads: CASSPDRKYKRIYGYTF. DNA for the CDR3: TGTGCCAGCAGCCCGGACAGGAAATATAAGAGGATATATGGCTACACCTTC.

V gene TRBV4-3 combines with J gene TRBJ2-3, with 8 bases lining up with TRBD2. Germline CDR1 reads LGHNA; CDR2 reads YSLEER. This CDR3 contains 15 residues. V shed 4 bases, J shed 5 bases, and the junction held 8 bases outside the gene matches. CDR3 sequence (DNA): TGCGCCAGCAGCCCCCAGCGGGGGTCGGGAGATACGCAGTATTTT. Its protein is CASSPQRGSGDTQYF.

The J gene is TRBJ1-1, the V gene TRBV5-6; D might be TRBD1 (6 bases). Trimming took 2 bases from V and 4 from J, leaving 15 bases between them. There are 15 residues in the CDR3. Per the germline V gene, CDR1 is SGHDT and CDR2 is YYEEEE. CDR3: CASSFGGAISTEAFF. The CDR3 DNA reads TGTGCCAGCAGCTTCGGGGGGGCTATAAGCACTGAAGCTTTCTTT.

The chain recombines TRBV5-6 with TRBJ2-2; D remains unclear. This CDR3 region has 13 residues. The V gene lost 4 bases and the J gene lost 0 bases, with 4 bases spanning the gap. The germline CDR1 and CDR2 sequences are SGHDT and YYEEEE. CDR3 bases: TGTGCCAGCAGCCACACGAACACCGGGGAGCTGTTTTTT. As protein: CASSHTNTGELFF.

The V gene is TRBV4-3, the J gene TRBJ1-5; TRBD1 might be the D (5 bases). The CDR3 runs 17 residues. V was shortened by 0 bases and J by 3 bases, with 15 bases between the two germline ends. Germline loops: CDR1 LGHNA, CDR2 YSLEER. The DNA of the CDR3 is TGCGCCAGCAGCCAAGATGCTACAGGATTGAACAATCAGCCCCAGCATTTT. Encoded protein: CASSQDATGLNNQPQHF.

The chain uses TRBV18 and TRBJ2-7; 8 bases agree with TRBD1. The CDR3 length is 14 residues. V lost 4 bases, J lost 3 bases, and 5 bases stayed unmatched. CDR1 is KGHSH, CDR2 LQKENI, per germline. The CDR3 DNA follows: TGTGCCAGCTCACGGGGACAGGAGAGCTACGAGCAGTACTTC. Translated, it gives CASSRGQESYEQYF.

The J gene is TRBJ2-3, the V gene TRBV4-1; D is undetermined. The CDR3 has 14 residues. V was shortened by 0 bases and J by 2 bases, with 6 bases between the two germline ends. CDR1 MGHRA and CDR2 YSYEKL come from the germline V gene. For the CDR3, the DNA is TGCGCCAGCAGCCAAGATGCTAACACAGATACGCAGTATTTT. Protein sequence: CASSQDANTDTQYF.

In DNA, the CDR3 is TGTGCCAGCAGCCCTAGAGGAGAGGGTCTGACCCGAGGCACCGGGGAGCTGTTTTTT. It codes for CASSPRGEGLTRGTGELFF. The rearrangement uses TRBV7-9 and TRBJ2-2; TRBD2 is a possible D gene (5 bases). CDR1 is SEHNR and CDR2 is FQNEAQ in the germline V gene (reference sequence). Trimming removed 5 bases from V and 4 bases from J, with 26 bases in between. The CDR3 contains 19 residues. The variable domain in full, completed from reference TRBV7-9 and TRBJ2-2, reads DTGVSQNPRHKITKRGQNVTFRCDPISEHNRLYWYRQTLGQGPEFLTYFQNEAQLEKSRLLSDRFSAERPKGSFSTLEIQRTEQGDSAMYLCASSPRGEGLTRGTGELFFGEGSRLTVL.

Of note for this clone: Mismatch with germline at one junction end may stem from a read error. The genes are TRBV4-2 and TRBJ1-2; perhaps TRBD1 as D (5 bases). The CDR3 runs to 15 residues. Per the germline V gene, CDR1 is LGHNA and CDR2 is YNFKEQ. CDR3: CANSQGASTGYGYTF. The CDR3 nucleotides read TGTGCCAACAGCCAAGGTGCAAGTACAGGCTATGGCTACACCTTC.

This rearrangement joins TRBV15 to TRBJ1-1, with 7 nucleotides matching TRBD1. V lost 8 bases and J lost 3; bases outside the gene matches: 12. Germline assignment: CDR1 LNHNV and CDR2 YYDKDF (reference sequence). The CDR3 runs 15 residues. The CDR3 is CATGQEETLHTEAFF. CDR3 DNA: TGTGCCACCGGACAGGAGGAGACCTTACACACTGAAGCTTTCTTT.

The V gene is TRBV6-1, the J gene TRBJ2-7; D is undetermined. Looked up from germline, CDR1 is MNHNS and CDR2 is SASEGT. Deletions cut 1 base from V and 3 bases from J, with 10 bases between. The CDR3 sequence is 14 residues long. Here the CDR3 DNA reads TGTGCCAGCAGTGAAGTAGTACCGAACTACGAGCAGTACTTC. Its translation is CASSEVVPNYEQYF.

The count of this clone is one. The rearrangement uses TRBV7-9 and TRBJ1-3; the D is unclear. Germline V gives CDR1 SEHNR, CDR2 FQNEAQ (reference sequence). The V end lost 1 base, the J end lost 2 bases, and 15 bases lay between the germline ends. This CDR3 spans 17 amino acids. The DNA of the CDR3 is TGTGCCAGCAGCTTAGGCGGCGGCGGAGTTCCTGGAAACACCATATATTTT. This gives the protein CASSLGGGGVPGNTIYF. Drawing the rest from reference TRBV7-9 and TRBJ1-3, the complete variable domain is DTGVSQNPRHKITKRGQNVTFRCDPISEHNRLYWYRQTLGQGPEFLTYFQNEAQLEKSRLLSDRFSAERPKGSFSTLEIQRTEQGDSAMYLCASSLGGGGVPGNTIYFGEGSWLTVV.

The chain joins TRBV7-2 to TRBJ2-5; D not resolved. The CDR3 runs to 13 residues. V shed 2 bases and J shed 5 bases, with 9 bases lying between them. The germline V gene encodes CDR1 SGHTA and CDR2 FQGNSA. Here the CDR3 DNA reads TGTGCCAGCAGCTTAAGTTTTCGGGAGACCCAGTACTTC. Its translation is CASSLSFRETQYF.

In this sample, this clone turned up once. The rearrangement joins TRBV27 to TRBJ1-1, with D possibly TRBD1 on 5 matching bases. The CDR3 consists of 13 residues. Trimming took off 5 bases at V and 7 bases at J, with 14 bases between the two ends. CDR1 is MNHEY, CDR2 SMNVEV, per germline (reference sequence). Written as DNA, the CDR3 is TGTGCCAGCAGTCCTTCGACAGCGCTTGAAGCTTTCTTT. Translated: CASSPSTALEAFF.

V gene TRBV5-1 combines with J gene TRBJ1-4; a possible D gene is TRBD1 (6 bases). The CDR3 contains 17 residues. V was trimmed by 3 bases and J by 3 bases, leaving 18 bases between them. The germline CDR1 and CDR2 sequences are SGHRS and YFSETQ. CDR3 sequence (DNA): TGCGCCAGCAGCTCAGCAACAGGGTTTTTAGCTAATGAAAAACTGTTTTTT. This sequence encodes CASSSATGFLANEKLFF.

CDR3 DNA: TGTGCCAGCAGCTCCTGGAGCGGGGCCTCCTACGAGCAGTACTTC. This sequence encodes CASSSWSGASYEQYF. This chain joins TRBV5-6 and TRBJ2-7; 7 bases agree with TRBD2. This CDR3 is built from 15 residues. Germline V CDR1 and CDR2: SGHDT, YYEEEE. J lost 0 bases, V lost 3 bases, and 6 bases had no gene match. Complete variable domain (other parts from reference TRBV5-6 and TRBJ2-7): DAGVTQSPTHLIKTRGQQVTLRCSPKSGHDTVSWYQQALGQGPQFIFQYYEEEERQRGNFPDRFSGHQFPNYSSELNVNALLLGDSALYLCASSSWSGASYEQYFGPGTRLTVT.